The 16 T cell receptor beta chains reported below all come from one sample, sequenced in a study of OX40 agonist ivuxolimab in advanced cancers. Clones were sequenced by immunoSEQ multiplex PCR, and TCRdb holds only the in-frame ones, with some missing. The sample consists of approximately 38,000 clones, about nine tenths of them appearing once. The starting material was CD4+ or CD8+ T cells sorted from blood, obtained in a trial of the OX40 agonist ivuxolimab. These receptors were collected from an adult with an advanced solid tumor such as melanoma, head and neck, liver or kidney cancer.

This rearrangement joins TRBV28 to TRBJ2-7; no definite D call. The CDR3 has 14 amino acids. V was shortened by 5 bases and J by 0 bases, with 11 bases between the two germline ends. CDR1 is MDHEN, CDR2 SYDVKM, per germline. DNA for the CDR3: TGTGCCAGCAGTCTCACTCCAACCTCCTACGAGCAGTACTTC. It codes for CASSLTPTSYEQYF.

The rearrangement joins TRBV19 to TRBJ2-2; D gene ambiguous. Trimming stripped 8 bases from V and 3 bases from J, with 4 bases between. CDR1 and CDR2 (germline): LNHDA, SQIVND (reference sequence). The CDR3 is 11 residues long. The CDR3 nucleotides are TGTGCCAGTTTGTACACCGGGGAGCTGTTTTTT. Protein product: CASLYTGELFF.

The J gene is TRBJ2-1, the V gene TRBV2; D ambiguous. Trimming removed 4 bases at V and 6 bases at J, with 7 bases between. Germline V gene sequence: CDR1 SNHLY, CDR2 FYNNEI. The CDR3 runs 12 residues. The CDR3 sequence: CASSVLLNEQFF. CDR3 nucleotide sequence: TGTGCCAGCAGTGTCCTACTCAATGAGCAGTTCTTC.

This chain joins TRBV21-1 and TRBJ1-2. TRBV21-1 is given as a pseudogene. The CDR3 runs 14 residues. The CDR3 DNA reads TGTGCCAGCAGCCCGGGGGGGGAAGCTTTAGGCTACACCTTC. Encoded protein: CASSPGGEALGYTF.

The V call is TRBV6-5, the J call TRBJ2-7; 9 nucleotides align to TRBD2. CDR1 MNHEY and CDR2 SVGAGI come from the germline V gene. V trimming: 2 bases; J trimming: 2 bases; junction bases outside the gene matches: 4. The CDR3 has 15 amino acids. Here the CDR3 reads CASSYGASGAYEQYV. The CDR3 nucleotides are TGTGCCAGCAGTTACGGGGCTAGCGGGGCCTACGAGCAGTACGTC.

The chain recombines TRBV7-7 with TRBJ2-2, with D possibly matching TRBD1 (6 bases). Trimming pared 5 bases from V and 3 bases from J, leaving 19 bases between. Germline V CDR1 and CDR2: SSHAT, FNYEAQ (reference sequence). The CDR3 is 17 amino acids. CDR3 residues: CASSPYIQGGDTGELFF. The CDR3 nucleotides are TGTGCCAGCAGCCCGTACATACAGGGTGGCGACACCGGGGAGCTGTTTTTT.

This clone ranks as medium-sized. The chain carries TRBV28 and TRBJ1-1; no clear D. In germline, CDR1 is MDHEN, CDR2 SYDVKM. The ends were cut back, 3 bases at V and 4 bases at J, with 9 bases in the middle. CDR3 length: 13 amino acids. CDR3 sequence: CASSLVGRTEAFF. In nucleotides, the CDR3 is TGTGCCAGCAGTTTGGTAGGGCGCACTGAAGCTTTCTTT.

This clone was found once. The genes are TRBV4-2 and TRBJ2-7, with D uncertain. Deletions cut 1 base from V and 2 bases from J, with 9 bases between. Germline lookup yields CDR1 LGHNA and CDR2 YNFKEQ. The CDR3 is 14 amino acids. In nucleotides, the CDR3 is TGTGCCAGCAGCCAAGTCGAAACGGCCTACGAGCAGTACTTC. Protein product: CASSQVETAYEQYF.

By sample share, this clone is medium-sized. The chain recombines TRBV19 with TRBJ1-5; TRBD1 matches 7 bases. The V gene's germline CDR1 is LNHDA and CDR2 SQIVND (reference sequence). V shed 6 bases, J shed 7 bases, and the junction held 9 bases outside the gene matches. The CDR3 is 14 amino acids. This CDR3 is CASRPTGARQPQHF. The CDR3 region has the DNA TGTGCCAGTAGACCCACAGGGGCGAGACAGCCCCAGCATTTT.

The genes are TRBV19 and TRBJ1-5; the match to TRBD1 covers 7 bases. V gave up 7 bases and J gave up 3 bases; unmatched junction bases: 6. This CDR3 spans 14 amino acids. CDR1 LNHDA and CDR2 SQIVND come from the germline V gene (reference sequence). CDR3 sequence reads: CASTNGQVNQPQHF. The CDR3 nucleotides are TGTGCCAGTACCAATGGACAGGTCAATCAGCCCCAGCATTTT.

This rearrangement joins TRBV28 to TRBJ2-1; 9 bases fit TRBD1. This CDR3 contains 15 residues. Germline V gene sequence: CDR1 MDHEN, CDR2 SYDVKM. J was trimmed by 4 bases and V by 5 bases; bases with no gene match: 6. CDR3 amino acids: CASSNTGGTYNEQFF. In DNA, the CDR3 is TGTGCCAGCAGTAATACAGGGGGCACGTACAATGAGCAGTTCTTC.

The chain joins TRBV4-1 to TRBJ2-2; TRBD2 agrees at 9 bases. Unmatched junction bases numbered 10, after V lost 4 bases and J lost 4 bases. CDR3 length equals 17 residues. Germline V CDR1 and CDR2: MGHRA, YSYEKL. CDR3 amino acids: CASSPGPAGGGTGELFF. The CDR3 nucleotides read TGCGCCAGCAGCCCCGGGCCAGCGGGAGGTGGCACCGGGGAGCTGTTTTTT.

V and J are TRBV7-9 and TRBJ2-5; D uncertain. This CDR3 has 13 residues. Germline V gives CDR1 SEHNR, CDR2 FQNEAQ (reference sequence). Trimming took off 4 bases at V and 5 bases at J, with 11 bases between the two ends. The DNA for the CDR3 is TGTGCCAGCAGCTCGAAGAAGGGTGAGACCCAGTACTTC. Translating gives CASSSKKGETQYF.

The chain links TRBV28 to TRBJ2-6; D unclear. V was cut by 6 bases and J by 0 bases, with 18 bases left in between. The germline V gene encodes CDR1 MDHEN and CDR2 SYDVKM. The CDR3 is made up of 18 amino acids. The CDR3 region is CASRSSLGWRSGANVLTF. In DNA form, the CDR3 reads TGTGCCAGCAGAAGTAGTTTAGGATGGCGCTCTGGGGCCAACGTCCTGACTTTC.

The CDR3 nucleotides read TGTGCCAGCAGTATGGGGGTACATCAGCCCCAGCATTTT. Residues: CASSMGVHQPQHF. The gene calls are TRBV25-1 and TRBJ1-5, with D possibly matching TRBD1 (5 bases). Trimming removed 5 bases at V and 5 bases at J, with 10 bases between. The CDR3 is 13 amino acids. Germline assignment: CDR1 MGHDK and CDR2 SYGVNS.

This clone was detected once. The chain combines TRBV30 with TRBJ2-4; D gene unclear. V was trimmed by 1 base and J by 7 bases, leaving 8 bases between them. CDR1 and CDR2 (germline): GTSNPN, SVGIG (reference sequence). The CDR3 is 12 residues long. This CDR3 is CAWSDVGNIQYF. The CDR3 region has the DNA TGTGCCTGGAGTGATGTTGGTAACATTCAGTACTTC.